Shown below are 27 T cell receptor beta chains from a single sample sequenced in a study of metastatic and nonmetastatic thyroid tumors (dated by TCRdb to about 2020). Libraries were built with PCR. Sequencing instrument: Illumina HiSeq 4000. Starting from the raw public reads, TCRdb applied fastp trimming at Q25, assembled clones with MiXCR and retained in-frame beta chains. The sample contains approximately 84,000 clones, just under 15% of them found a single time. The ten largest account for just over 3.5% of the sample. Before undergoing thyroid surgery, none of the patients had been given any kind of treatment. The sequencing sample was made of blood. These receptors came from a female donor with papillary thyroid cancer or a benign thyroid nodule (not recorded which). Some clones in this sample may be carry-over from other donors' samples.

This clone was found many times. The J gene is TRBJ2-1, the V gene TRBV6-2 or TRBV6-3, with TRBD2 as a possible D gene (6 bases). Per germline, CDR1 MNHEY and CDR2 SVGEGT. Between the trimmed V and J ends, which lost 4 bases and 10 bases, there was a span of 8 bases. This CDR3 comprises 11 residues. The CDR3 loop reads CASSSGVEQFF. As DNA, the CDR3 is TGTGCCAGCAGTTCGGGGGTCGAGCAGTTCTTC.

This clone was counted many times. The V call is TRBV7-8, the J call TRBJ1-4; D gene unclear. This CDR3 has 14 amino acids. V shed 2 bases and J shed 4 bases, with 8 bases lying between them. Germline-derived CDR1 and CDR2 are SGHVS and FQNEAQ. The CDR3 DNA follows: TGTGCCAGCAGCTTAAACACGAATAATGAAAAACTGTTTTTT. It is translated as CASSLNTNNEKLFF. Based on the CDR3 plus reference TRBV7-8 and TRBJ1-4, the full variable domain is GAGVSQSPRYKVAKRGQDVALRCDPISGHVSLFWYQQALGQGPEFLTYFQNEAQLDKSGLPSDRFFAERPEGSVSTLKIQRTQQEDSAVYLCASSLNTNNEKLFFGSGTQLSVL.

This clone was seen many times. Other nucleotide sequences from this sample produce the same CDR3. CDR3 nucleotides: TGCGCCAGCCGGAACGATAGCACAGATACGCAGTATTTT. This sequence encodes CASRNDSTDTQYF. The J gene is TRBJ2-3, the V gene TRBV5-1; no reliable D call. Trimming removed 7 bases at V and 0 bases at J, with 9 bases between. In germline, CDR1 is SGHRS, CDR2 YFSETQ. This CDR3 is 13 amino acids long.

In this sample, this clone turned up many times. V gene TRBV11-1 combines with J gene TRBJ2-3; D may be TRBD2 (7 bases). The CDR3 contains 17 residues. Germline CDR1 SGHAT, CDR2 FQDESV (reference sequence). Trimming pared 3 bases from V and 3 bases from J, leaving 19 bases between. The CDR3 here is CASSFPGDGGRTDTQYF. The CDR3 DNA reads as TGTGCCAGCAGCTTCCCTGGGGACGGGGGGCGGACAGATACGCAGTATTTT.

This clone has just a few counts. This chain uses TRBV28 with TRBJ1-4; D call uncertain. Germline-derived CDR1 and CDR2 are MDHEN and SYDVKM. The CDR3 loop spans 14 amino acids. Trimming removed 6 bases from V and 5 bases from J, with 13 bases in between. The CDR3 sequence: CASSLVGGNEKLFF. The CDR3 DNA is TGTGCCAGCAGCCTAGTTGGTGGGAATGAAAAACTGTTTTTT.

Remarks on this clone: A read error may explain this, as a much larger clone is one base away. The V and J genes are TRBV4-1 and TRBJ2-5, with D possibly being TRBD2 (6 bases). The CDR3 is 15 amino acids. V was cut by 4 bases and J by 1 base, with 13 bases left in between. Germline CDR1 reads MGHRA; CDR2 reads YSYEKL. The CDR3 protein is CASSRTIVGQETQYF. The CDR3 DNA follows: TGCGCCAGCAGCCGGACTATCGTCGGCCAAGAGACCCAGTACTTC.

This clone was recorded many times. This chain links TRBV14 with TRBJ2-1, with 9 positions matching TRBD1. The V segment lost 0 bases and the J segment 13 bases; nucleotides outside the gene matches: 13. Germline CDR1 is SGHDN and CDR2 is FVKESK. The CDR3 extends over 16 amino acids. CDR3 coding DNA: TGTGCCAGCAGCCAAGATAATTTGTGGGGACAGGGCACCCAGTTCTTC. Amino acid sequence: CASSQDNLWGQGTQFF. Looking up the rest from reference TRBV14 and TRBJ2-1 gives the full variable domain: EAGVTQFPSHSVIEKGQTVTLRCDPISGHDNLYWYRRVMGKEIKFLLHFVKESKQDESGMPNNRFLAERTGGTYSTLKVQPAELEDSGVYFCASSQDNLWGQGTQFFGPGTRLTVL.

This clone was detected many times. This sequence joins TRBV27 and TRBJ1-1; 7 bases match TRBD1. V shed 6 bases, J shed 4 bases, and the junction held 11 bases outside the gene matches. This CDR3 is built from 15 residues. Looked up from germline, CDR1 is MNHEY and CDR2 is SMNVEV (reference sequence). Written as DNA, the CDR3 is TGTGCCAGCAGGTGGGTCCGGCAGGGGGGCACTGAAGCTTTCTTT. Encoded protein: CASRWVRQGGTEAFF.

This clone has a count of ten or more. This sequence joins TRBV6-1 and TRBJ2-7, with 10 bases that match TRBD2. CDR1 and CDR2 (germline): MNHNS, SASEGT. Unmatched junction bases numbered 4, after V lost 6 bases and J lost 2 bases. This CDR3 has 14 residues. CDR3 DNA: TGTGCCAGCAGCCTAGCGGGGGAGACCTACGAGCAGTACTTC. It yields the protein CASSLAGETYEQYF.

This clone was counted at least ten times. The V call is TRBV15, the J call TRBJ2-6; D is uncertain. V gave up 5 bases and J gave up 4 bases, with 6 bases separating them. The CDR3 spans 13 residues. Germline loops: CDR1 LNHNV, CDR2 YYDKDF (reference sequence). The CDR3 DNA follows: TGTGCCACCAGCGCCGTCGGGGCCAACGTCCTGACTTTC. Its translation is CATSAVGANVLTF.

This clone was detected ten times or more. V gene TRBV20-1 combines with J gene TRBJ1-1, with 10 bases lining up with TRBD1. This CDR3 has 10 residues. CDR1 is DFQATT, CDR2 SNEGSKA, per germline (reference sequence). This chain's CDR3 is CRTGGSWAFF. The CDR3 DNA is TGCAGGACAGGGGGCTCTTGGGCTTTCTTT.

This clone was counted many times. This chain joins TRBV12-3 or TRBV12-4 and TRBJ2-7; 7 nucleotides agree with TRBD1. Trimming at V came to 3 bases and at J to 6 bases, leaving 2 bases not matched to a gene. The CDR3 sequence is 12 residues long. CDR3 sequence reads: CASSLPGGEQYF. In nucleotides, the CDR3 is TGTGCCAGCAGTTTGCCAGGGGGCGAGCAGTACTTC.

As for this clone: This sequence may be a read error, since a much larger clone differs from it by one base. This sequence joins TRBV9 and TRBJ2-5; D possibly corresponds to TRBD2 (5 bases). The CDR3 extends over 15 amino acids. From germline, CDR1 is SGDLS and CDR2 YYNGEE. CDR3 loop: CTSSVGGVGRETQYF. Here the CDR3 DNA reads TGTACCAGCAGCGTAGGAGGCGTCGGCAGGGAGACCCAGTACTTC.

This clone was recorded only once. Being one base from a much bigger clone, this may be a read error. Different DNA sequences within this sample yield the same CDR3. The chain couples TRBV11-2 to TRBJ2-2; 8 bases are a match to TRBD1. The CDR3 runs to 16 residues. CDR1 is SGHAT and CDR2 is FQNNGV in the germline V gene. Trimming at V came to 5 bases and at J to 6 bases, leaving 11 bases not matched to a gene. CDR3 sequence: CASSPGQGAIAGELFF. CDR3 coding DNA: TGTGCCAGCAGCCCCGGGCAGGGGGCGATCGCCGGGGAGCTGTTTTTT.

This clone was observed many times. The CDR3 sequence: CASTSLGGVYGYTF. CDR3 nucleotide sequence: TGTGCCAGCACCTCCCTAGGGGGGGTCTATGGCTACACCTTC. This chain links TRBV5-6 with TRBJ1-2; possible D gene TRBD1, 6 bases. The CDR3 runs 14 residues. Looked up from germline, CDR1 is SGHDT and CDR2 is YYEEEE. Deletions cut 6 bases from V and 4 bases from J, with 16 bases between.

This clone was observed at least ten times. Other DNA sequences of this sample code for an identical CDR3. The chain links TRBV6-1 to TRBJ1-1; D is unclear. There are 13 residues in the CDR3. V gave up 6 bases and J gave up 2 bases, with 10 bases separating them. The V gene's germline CDR1 is MNHNS and CDR2 SASEGT. This CDR3 is CASSQVPNTEAFF. The DNA for the CDR3 is TGTGCCAGCAGCCAAGTTCCTAACACTGAAGCTTTCTTT.

On this clone itself: A much larger clone lies one base from this, so it may be a read error. The chain has TRBV5-6 and TRBJ1-2; perhaps TRBD1 as D (5 bases). The CDR3 has 13 residues. V lost 0 bases and J lost 7, with 10 bases in between. Germline CDR1 and CDR2: SGHDT and YYEEEE. CDR3 in DNA: TGTGCCAGCAGCTTGGGGCCAGGGTGTGGCTACACCTTC. Translating it yields CASSLGPGCGYTF.

This clone was seen ten or more times. This chain connects TRBV28 to TRBJ1-2; tentatively, D is TRBD1 (6 bases). The germline CDR1 and CDR2 sequences are MDHEN and SYDVKM. Trimming removed 4 bases from V and 8 bases from J, with 17 bases in between. The CDR3 loop spans 14 amino acids. The CDR3 DNA follows: TGTGCCAGCAGTTCCCTCCAGGGGAGGGGAGGCTACACCTTC. It yields the protein CASSSLQGRGGYTF.

V usage is TRBV10-3 and J usage is TRBJ2-7; D remains ambiguous. This CDR3 comprises 12 residues. The germline CDR1 and CDR2 sequences are ENHRY and SYGVKD. V was clipped by 10 bases and J by 0 bases, with 10 bases between them. CDR3 DNA sequence: TGTGCCACCCATGCCATCTCCTACGAGCAGTACTTC. Its translation is CATHAISYEQYF.

This clone was observed at least ten times. The chain uses TRBV25-1 and TRBJ1-2; TRBD1 agrees at 7 bases. There are 14 residues in the CDR3. CDR1 and CDR2 (germline): MGHDK, SYGVNS. With 4 bases clipped from V and 4 bases from J, the junction kept 6 bases outside the gene matches. The CDR3 reads CASSAGQLSYGYTF. The CDR3 DNA sequence: TGTGCCAGCAGTGCGGGACAGCTATCCTATGGCTACACCTTC.

The CDR3 region is CASSQGEADTQYF. The DNA of the CDR3 is TGTGCCAGCTCACAGGGGGAGGCAGATACGCAGTATTTT. This chain joins TRBV18 and TRBJ2-3; the D call may be TRBD1 or TRBD2 (6 bases each). The V end was cut by 4 bases, the J end by 4 bases, with 9 bases between. Germline CDR1 KGHSH, CDR2 LQKENI. The CDR3 loop spans 13 amino acids. Looking up the rest from reference TRBV18 and TRBJ2-3 gives the full variable domain: NAGVMQNPRHLVRRRGQEARLRCSPMKGHSHVYWYRQLPEEGLKFMVYLQKENIIDESGMPKERFSAEFPKEGPSILRIQQVVRGDSAAYFCASSQGEADTQYFGPGTRLTVL.

This clone was seen repeatedly, ten times or more. At the DNA level, this CDR3 is encoded by other sequences in the same sample as well. The CDR3 DNA follows: TGTGCCAGTAGTACCCCGGAGGGCTACTATGGCTACACCTTC. It codes for CASSTPEGYYGYTF. The rearrangement joins TRBV19 to TRBJ1-2, with D unclear. Per germline, CDR1 LNHDA and CDR2 SQIVND (reference sequence). Trimming left V 4 bases short and J 3 bases short, with 12 bases between. The CDR3 sequence is 14 residues long.

The table lists this clone with many counts. The chain carries TRBV28 and TRBJ1-1, with D possibly TRBD1 on 5 matching bases. The CDR3 covers 14 residues. Trimming shortened V by 5 bases and J by 0 bases, and 10 bases separated the two germline ends. The germline V gene encodes CDR1 MDHEN and CDR2 SYDVKM. CDR3 in amino acids: CASSGEDMNTEAFF. In DNA, the CDR3 is TGTGCCAGCAGTGGGGAGGACATGAACACTGAAGCTTTCTTT.

This clone was counted ten times or more. V is TRBV10-3 and J is TRBJ2-2, with D unresolved. The CDR3 is 14 amino acids. Between the trimmed V and J ends, which lost 2 bases and 6 bases, there was a span of 10 bases. Germline CDR1 and CDR2: ENHRY and SYGVKD. The CDR3 sequence is CAISEPGLAGELFF. The CDR3 bases are TGTGCCATCAGTGAGCCAGGCCTGGCCGGGGAGCTGTTTTTT.

This clone came up many times. This chain links TRBV4-2 with TRBJ2-1, with D uncertain. The V end lost 0 bases, the J end lost 3 bases, and 9 bases lay between the germline ends. In germline, CDR1 is LGHNA, CDR2 YNFKEQ. The CDR3 consists of 15 residues. The CDR3 DNA reads TGTGCCAGCAGCCAAGATCCCCAGGTCTACAATGAGCAGTTCTTC. This sequence encodes CASSQDPQVYNEQFF.

This clone occurred many times. The chain has TRBV7-2 and TRBJ2-7, with TRBD1 as a possible D gene (5 bases). The CDR3 spans 14 residues. CDR1 is SGHTA, CDR2 FQGNSA, per germline. The V end was cut by 2 bases, the J end by 5 bases, with 13 bases between. The CDR3 here is CASSLLGRVHEQYF. CDR3 sequence (DNA): TGTGCCAGCAGCTTATTAGGCAGGGTCCACGAGCAGTACTTC. Based on the CDR3 plus reference TRBV7-2 and TRBJ2-7, the full variable domain is GAGVSQSPSNKVTEKGKDVELRCDPISGHTALYWYRQSLGQGLEFLIYFQGNSAPDKSGLPSDRFSAERTGGSVSTLTIQRTQQEDSAVYLCASSLLGRVHEQYFGPGTRLTVT.

This sequence joins TRBV14 and TRBJ2-3, with D perhaps matching TRBD2 (6 bases). The CDR3 covers 18 residues. Germline CDR1 reads SGHDN; CDR2 reads FVKESK. Trimming shortened V by 5 bases and J by 2 bases, and 23 bases separated the two germline ends. This CDR3 reads CASSVGTPSGGNTDTQYF. The DNA for the CDR3 is TGTGCCAGCAGCGTAGGTACTCCGTCTGGGGGGAACACAGATACGCAGTATTTT.